These 22 T cell receptor beta chains originate from one sample sequenced in a study of shared clonotypes between healthy human individuals. Some clones are missing from TCRdb's copy, which holds only in-frame ones; the method was immunoSEQ multiplex PCR. The sample consists of about half a million clones, about 72% of them appearing once. The material sequenced was PBMCs. The source of these receptors is a woman in her forties in good health. Some clones in this sample may be carry-over from other donors' samples.

V and J are TRBV6-5 and TRBJ2-5; TRBD2 agrees at 7 bases. Germline CDR1 is MNHEY and CDR2 is SVGAGI. The CDR3 loop spans 14 amino acids. V dropped 3 bases and J dropped 7; count of bases not matched to a gene: 8. The CDR3 loop reads CASSYVGGEGTQYF. CDR3 sequence (DNA): TGTGCCAGCAGTTATGTGGGAGGGGAGGGGACCCAGTACTTC.

The rearrangement links TRBV11-2 to TRBJ2-7, with 14 bases aligning to TRBD2. The CDR3 has 19 amino acids. With 1 base clipped from V and 1 base from J, the junction kept 9 bases outside the gene matches. Germline CDR1 is SGHAT and CDR2 is FQNNGV. DNA of the CDR3: TGTGCCAGCAGCTTAGGGAGACTAGCGGGAGGGCCTTTGTCCTACGAGCAGTACTTC. Amino acids: CASSLGRLAGGPLSYEQYF.

Only one count was recorded for this clone. V and J are TRBV7-9 and TRBJ2-7; 9 nucleotides match TRBD2. CDR1 and CDR2 from the germline V gene are SEHNR and FQNEAQ (reference sequence). J gave up 2 bases and V 5 bases, and 10 bases lay outside the gene matches. This CDR3 spans 16 amino acids. CDR3 residues: CASSRTLAGQTYEQYF. Here the CDR3 DNA reads TGTGCCAGCAGCCGAACACTAGCGGGCCAAACCTACGAGCAGTACTTC.

Of note for this clone: The junction departs from germline at one end; a sequencing error may be responsible. Other DNA sequences in the same sample also yield this CDR3. The rearrangement joins TRBV7-9 to TRBJ1-1, with a weak D call TRBD1 (6 bases). CDR1 SEHNR and CDR2 FQNEAQ come from the germline V gene (reference sequence). This CDR3 has 14 amino acids. CDR3 coding DNA: TGTGCCAGCAGCTTAGAGACGAGGGGGACTGAAGCTTTCTTC. The encoded protein is CASSLETRGTEAFF.

The J gene is TRBJ2-7, the V gene TRBV11-3; no clear D. Per the germline V gene, CDR1 is SGHNT and CDR2 is YENEEA. Trimming took 5 bases from V and 7 from J, leaving 15 bases between them. The CDR3 has 13 residues. The CDR3 loop is CASSPGRLQEQYF. Written as DNA, the CDR3 is TGTGCCAGCAGCCCCGGACGGCTCCAGGAGCAGTACTTC.

CDR3 sequence: CASSPGGGGTQYF. The CDR3 DNA follows: TGTGCCAGCAGTCCAGGAGGCGGGGGTACGCAGTATTTT. The chain carries TRBV6-6 and TRBJ2-3; 7 bases map to TRBD2. From germline, CDR1 is MNHNY and CDR2 SVGAGI (reference sequence). V was clipped by 5 bases and J by 8 bases; unmatched bases: 7. The CDR3 contains 13 residues.

The chain links TRBV27 to TRBJ2-5, with 8 bases lining up with TRBD2. V gave up 4 bases and J gave up 4 bases; unmatched junction bases: 8. The CDR3 totals 15 residues. CDR1 is MNHEY, CDR2 SMNVEV, per germline (reference sequence). The DNA of the CDR3 is TGTGCCAGCAGTTGGGTAGCGGGGAGAGGAGAGACCCAGTACTTC. Encoded protein: CASSWVAGRGETQYF.

V gene TRBV30 combines with J gene TRBJ2-4; either TRBD1 or TRBD2 may supply D (5 bases each). The V and J ends lost 0 bases and 1 base respectively, with 25 bases between them. This CDR3 has 20 amino acids. Per the germline V gene, CDR1 is GTSNPN and CDR2 is SVGIG (reference sequence). DNA of the CDR3: TGTGCCTGGAGTGTTTGGGAAAATGTGTTGGGGGATCGGGCCAAAAACATTCAGTACTTC. Translation gives CAWSVWENVLGDRAKNIQYF. Drawing the rest from reference TRBV30 and TRBJ2-4, the complete variable domain is SQTIHQWPATLVQPVGSPLSLECTVEGTSNPNLYWYRQAAGRGLQLLFYSVGIGQISSEVPQNLSASRPQDRQFILSSKKLLLSDSGFYLCAWSVWENVLGDRAKNIQYFGAGTRLSVL.

The rearrangement uses TRBV25-1 and TRBJ2-1; D is perhaps TRBD1 or TRBD2 (5 bases each). The CDR3 spans 13 residues. Germline CDR1 MGHDK, CDR2 SYGVNS. With 5 bases removed from V and 9 bases from J, the gap between germline ends came to 14 bases. CDR3 in amino acids: CASSTTRGSEQFF. CDR3 DNA: TGTGCCAGCAGTACAACTAGGGGCAGTGAGCAGTTCTTC.

This rearrangement joins TRBV2 to TRBJ2-2; D uncertain. The germline V gene encodes CDR1 SNHLY and CDR2 FYNNEI. This CDR3 region has 15 residues. V dropped 4 bases and J dropped 0 bases, with 9 bases sitting between them. The CDR3 loop is CASSGSRSNTGELFF. The CDR3 region has the DNA TGTGCCAGCAGTGGCTCGCGGTCGAACACCGGGGAGCTGTTTTTT. The full variable domain, completed using reference TRBV2 and TRBJ2-2, is EPEVTQTPSHQVTQMGQEVILRCVPISNHLYFYWYRQILGQKVEFLVSFYNNEISEKSEIFDDQFSVERPDGSNFTLKIRSTKLEDSAMYFCASSGSRSNTGELFFGEGSRLTVL.

This sequence joins TRBV11-2 and TRBJ2-1; TRBD2 matches at 13 bases. The germline CDR1 and CDR2 sequences are SGHAT and FQNNGV. Trimming at V came to 1 base and at J to 8 bases, leaving 2 bases not matched to a gene. This CDR3 has 15 amino acids. In nucleotides, the CDR3 is TGTGCCAGCAGCTTAGCCGGGACTAGCGGGGATGAGCAGTTCTTC. It codes for CASSLAGTSGDEQFF.

The CDR3 region is CASSLTSPWPQHF. CDR3 DNA: TGTGCCAGCAGTTTAACGTCCCCTTGGCCCCAGCATTTT. The J gene is TRBJ1-5, the V gene TRBV28; no definite D call. V was shortened by 2 bases and J by 9 bases, with 11 bases between the two germline ends. Germline-derived CDR1 and CDR2 are MDHEN and SYDVKM. The CDR3 consists of 13 residues.

The chain recombines TRBV29-1 with TRBJ2-7; D is possibly TRBD1 (6 bases). Germline CDR1 and CDR2: SQVTM and ANQGSEA. The CDR3 spans 17 residues. V was trimmed by 4 bases and J by 6 bases, leaving 28 bases between them. CDR3 loop: CSVALSVGASSSTEQYF. In nucleotides, the CDR3 is TGCAGCGTTGCCCTCTCAGTGGGGGCCTCTTCCAGCACCGAGCAGTACTTC.

This clone has a single count. The rearrangement uses TRBV7-8 and TRBJ1-5; D is ambiguous. The CDR3 is made up of 14 amino acids. Germline assignment: CDR1 SGHVS and CDR2 FQNEAQ. The germline V and J ends were trimmed by 1 base and 1 base, with 5 bases remaining between them. The CDR3 sequence is CASSLGPSNQPQHF. CDR3 coding DNA: TGTGCCAGCAGCTTAGGCCCGAGCAATCAGCCCCAGCATTTT.

V is TRBV2 and J is TRBJ1-5; no clear D. The V gene lost 6 bases and the J gene lost 0 bases, with 6 bases spanning the gap. This CDR3 spans 13 amino acids. Germline CDR1 SNHLY, CDR2 FYNNEI. The CDR3 sequence is CASRFYSNQPQHF. CDR3 nucleotides: TGTGCCAGCAGATTTTATAGCAATCAGCCCCAGCATTTT.

This clone was detected many times. The J gene is TRBJ2-1, the V gene TRBV5-1; no definite D call. The length of the CDR3 is 15 residues. Trimming took 1 base from V and 8 from J, leaving 16 bases between them. Per germline, CDR1 SGHRS and CDR2 YFSETQ. The CDR3 region has the DNA TGCGCCAGCAGCTTGTTGTCCGGAGTTGGGGATGAGCAGTTCTTC. It yields the protein CASSLLSGVGDEQFF. Combining the CDR3 with reference TRBV5-1 and TRBJ2-1 gives the whole variable domain KAGVTQTPRYLIKTRGQQVTLSCSPISGHRSVSWYQQTPGQGLQFLFEYFSETQRNKGNFPGRFSGRQFSNSRSEMNVSTLELGDSALYLCASSLLSGVGDEQFFGPGTRLTVL.

The chain joins TRBV25-1 to TRBJ1-5, with D uncertain. Germline lookup yields CDR1 MGHDK and CDR2 SYGVNS. CDR3 length: 10 residues. The V gene lost 6 bases and the J gene lost 6 bases, with 3 bases spanning the gap. The DNA of the CDR3 is TGTGCCAGCAGCTGTCAGCCCCAGCATTTT. Translation: CASSCQPQHF.

In this sample, this clone turned up a few times. This chain links TRBV7-6 with TRBJ1-3; 10 bases map to TRBD1. This CDR3 region has 13 residues. The V gene's germline CDR1 is SGHVS and CDR2 FNYEAQ. J was trimmed by 8 bases and V by 5 bases; bases with no gene match: 3. CDR3 in amino acids: CASSLDRGHTIYF. In DNA form, the CDR3 reads TGTGCCAGCAGCCTCGACAGGGGGCACACCATATATTTT. Based on the CDR3 plus reference TRBV7-6 and TRBJ1-3, the full variable domain is GAGVSQSPRYKVTKRGQDVALRCDPISGHVSLYWYRQALGQGPEFLTYFNYEAQQDKSGLPNDRFSAERPEGSISTLTIQRTEQRDSAMYRCASSLDRGHTIYFGEGSWLTVV.

This clone was found a few times. This sequence joins TRBV7-6 and TRBJ2-3; D is possibly TRBD2 (5 bases). V lost 3 bases, J lost 1 base, and 5 bases lay in between. CDR3 length: 13 residues. Germline lookup yields CDR1 SGHVS and CDR2 FNYEAQ. In nucleotides, the CDR3 is TGTGCCAGCAGCTTCGGGGGCACAGATACGCAGTATTTT. Protein: CASSFGGTDTQYF.

The chain is built from TRBV28 and TRBJ1-2; weak D call: TRBD1 (5 bases). Germline values: CDR1 MDHEN, CDR2 SYDVKM. This CDR3 region has 14 residues. The V and J ends lost 7 bases and 1 base respectively, with 13 bases between them. In DNA form, the CDR3 reads TGTGCCAGCACGGAGGGGCCCATTAACTATGGCTACACCTTC. Amino acids: CASTEGPINYGYTF.

This clone was found once. The chain joins TRBV5-4 to TRBJ1-2; 11 bases align to TRBD1. CDR3 size: 15 residues. V was pared by 4 bases and J by 0 bases, with 2 bases of the junction left unmatched. CDR1 is SGHNT, CDR2 YYREEE, per germline (reference sequence). The CDR3, as DNA: TGTGCCAGCAGCCAGGACAGGGGGCCTAACTATGGCTACACCTTC. It translates to CASSQDRGPNYGYTF. Supplemented by reference TRBV5-4 and TRBJ1-2, the full variable domain reads ETGVTQSPTHLIKTRGQQVTLRCSSQSGHNTVSWYQQALGQGPQFIFQYYREEENGRGNFPPRFSGLQFPNYSSELNVNALELDDSALYLCASSQDRGPNYGYTFGSGTRLTVV.

The chain employs TRBV28 and TRBJ1-4, with no clear D. This CDR3 comprises 14 residues. In germline, CDR1 is MDHEN, CDR2 SYDVKM. V was trimmed by 3 bases and J by 0 bases, leaving 5 bases between them. CDR3 coding DNA: TGTGCCAGCAGTTTGGTCTCAACTAATGAAAAACTGTTTTTT. It is translated as CASSLVSTNEKLFF.